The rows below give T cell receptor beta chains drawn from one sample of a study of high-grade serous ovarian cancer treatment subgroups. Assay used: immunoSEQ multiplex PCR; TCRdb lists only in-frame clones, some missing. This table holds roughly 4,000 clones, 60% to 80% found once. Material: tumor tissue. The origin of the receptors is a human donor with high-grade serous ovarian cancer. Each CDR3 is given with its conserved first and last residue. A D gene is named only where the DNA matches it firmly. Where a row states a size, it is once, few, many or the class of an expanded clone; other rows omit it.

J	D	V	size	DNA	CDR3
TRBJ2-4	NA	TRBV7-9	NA	TGTGCCAGCGGGCCCCATGGGGGAGTCGACATTCAGTACTTC	CASGPHGGVDIQYF
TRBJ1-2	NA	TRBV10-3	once	TGTGCCATCAGTGAGTCGTTCGGGGACAACTATGGCTACACCTTC	CAISESFGDNYGYTF
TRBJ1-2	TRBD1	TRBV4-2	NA	TGTGCCAGCAGCCAAGCGGGTCAGGGGGCCCTCCGTGACTATGGCTACACCTTC	CASSQAGQGALRDYGYTF
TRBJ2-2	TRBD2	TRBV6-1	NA	TGTGCCAGCAGCCAACTAGCGGGAGGTGCCGGGGAGCTGTTTTTT	CASSQLAGGAGELFF
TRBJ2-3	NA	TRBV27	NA	TGTGCCAGCAGTTCCAGGCCGGGGGCGGGACTCACAGATACGCAGTATTTT	CASSSRPGAGLTDTQYF
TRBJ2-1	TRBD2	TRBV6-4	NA	TGTGCCAGCAGTGACAGCGGGATGAACTACAATGAGCAGTTCTTC	CASSDSGMNYNEQFF
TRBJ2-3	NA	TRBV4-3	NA	TGCGCCAGCAGCCACACCGGGACACATGTTGATACGCAGTATTTT	CASSHTGTHVDTQYF
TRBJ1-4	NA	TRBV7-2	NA	TGTGCCAGCAGCTTAAGTCGGGGATCGGGCCTAAATGAAAAACTGTTTTTT	CASSLSRGSGLNEKLFF
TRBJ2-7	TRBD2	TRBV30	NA	TGTGCCTGGAGCGGACTAGCTAAAGGTCTCGGGGAGCAGTACTTC	CAWSGLAKGLGEQYF
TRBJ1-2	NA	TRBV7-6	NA	TGTGCCAGCAGCACCGAGGAGGGGCGCGGCTATGGCTACACCTTC	CASSTEEGRGYGYTF
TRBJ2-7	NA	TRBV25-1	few	TGTGCCAGCAGTGACTTCCAGCTCGAGCAGTACTTC	CASSDFQLEQYF
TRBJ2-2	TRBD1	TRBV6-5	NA	TGTGCCAGCAGTCCCCGCAGGGGGCACACCGGGGAGCTGTTTTTT	CASSPRRGHTGELFF
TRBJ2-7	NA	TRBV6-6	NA	TGTGCCAGCAGGATCTACAGGGAGGCCTACGAGCAGTACTTC	CASRIYREAYEQYF
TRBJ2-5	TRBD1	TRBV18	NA	TGTGCCAGCTCACCGCAGACAGGGAGAGGAGAGACCCAGTACTTC	CASSPQTGRGETQYF
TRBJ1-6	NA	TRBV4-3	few	TGCGCCAGCAGCCAAGTCGGGAATTCACCCCTCCACTTT	CASSQVGNSPLHF
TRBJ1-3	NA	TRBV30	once	TGTGCCTGGACCCGGGGACAATCTGGAAACACCATATATTTT	CAWTRGQSGNTIYF
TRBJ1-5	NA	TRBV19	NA	TGTGCCAGTAGTGCTGTCTGGTATAGCAATCAGCCCCAGCATTTT	CASSAVWYSNQPQHF
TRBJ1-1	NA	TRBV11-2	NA	TGTGCCAGCAGCTTAGACGAGGGCGGCGGCACTGAAGCTTTCTTT	CASSLDEGGGTEAFF
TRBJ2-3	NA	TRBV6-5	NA	TGTGCCAGCAGTGAATTTTACCCCACAGATACGCAGTATTTT	CASSEFYPTDTQYF
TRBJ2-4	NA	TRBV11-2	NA	TGTGCCAGCAGCCTCACCCAGCGGGCGCCAAAAAACATTCAGTACTTC	CASSLTQRAPKNIQYF
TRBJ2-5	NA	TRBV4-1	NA	TGCGCCAGCAGCCAAGAAATTCCAGGGTACCAAGAGACCCAGTACTTC	CASSQEIPGYQETQYF
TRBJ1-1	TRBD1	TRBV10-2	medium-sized	TGCGCCAGCAGTGAATCCGACAGGGGCACTGAAGCTTTCTTT	CASSESDRGTEAFF
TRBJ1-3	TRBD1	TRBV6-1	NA	TGTGCCAGCAGTGCCACAGGGGACTCTGGAAACACCATATATTTT	CASSATGDSGNTIYF
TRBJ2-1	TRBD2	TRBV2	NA	TGTGCCAGCAGTGGGGGACTAGCGGGAAATTTCTACAATGAGCAGTTCTTC	CASSGGLAGNFYNEQFF
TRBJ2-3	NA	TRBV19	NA	TGTGCCAGTAGTATAGTCGGGGGGCTAATAACAGATACGCAGTATTTT	CASSIVGGLITDTQYF
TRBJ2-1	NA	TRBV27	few	TGTGCCAGCAGTTTATTGGCTCTAGCGAAGGTGAATGAGCAGTTCTTC	CASSLLALAKVNEQFF
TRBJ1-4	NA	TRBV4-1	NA	TGCGCCAGCAGCCCTAACATTCTCCCTGGGAATGAAAAACTGTTTTTT	CASSPNILPGNEKLFF
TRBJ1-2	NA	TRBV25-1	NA	TGTGCCAGACCAGACCCTAACTATGGCTACACCTTC	CARPDPNYGYTF
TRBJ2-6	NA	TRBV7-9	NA	TGTGCCAGCAGCGGGCTCGGGTTGGGGGCCAACGTCCTGACTTTC	CASSGLGLGANVLTF
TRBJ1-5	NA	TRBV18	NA	TGTGCCAGCTCCCAATCTAGGGGCAATCAGCCCCAGCATTTT	CASSQSRGNQPQHF
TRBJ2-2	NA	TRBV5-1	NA	TGCGCCAGCAGCTCGAACCCCCAGGGACCCGGGGAGCTGTTTTTT	CASSSNPQGPGELFF
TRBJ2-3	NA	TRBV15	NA	TGTGCCACCAGCAGAGATAGTAACCTCATTTTT	CATSRDSNLIF
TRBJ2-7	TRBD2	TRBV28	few	TGTGCCAGCAGTCTCGACCGGGGGGCCTACGAGCAGTACTTC	CASSLDRGAYEQYF
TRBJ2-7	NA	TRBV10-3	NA	TGTGCCAGCAGTTACGACACCTCTAGCTCCTACGAGCAGTACTTC	CASSYDTSSSYEQYF
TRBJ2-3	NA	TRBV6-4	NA	TGTGCCAGCAGTAGCGGCACAGATACGCAGTATTTT	CASSSGTDTQYF
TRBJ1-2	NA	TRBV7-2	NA	TGTGCCAGCAGCTTAGAATGGGACCGAGGGTCCTATGGCTACACCTTC	CASSLEWDRGSYGYTF
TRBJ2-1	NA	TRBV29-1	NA	TGCAGCGTGGAAAGGGGGAAGACTAGCCGACGCGAGCAGTTCTTC	CSVERGKTSRREQFF
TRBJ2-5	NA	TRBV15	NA	TGTGCCACCAGCAGTGGTGGGGGTGTTGAGACCCAGTACTTC	CATSSGGGVETQYF
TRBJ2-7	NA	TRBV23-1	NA	TGCGCCAGCACCGAGTCTAGTTACGAGCAGTACTTC	CASTESSYEQYF